This is a list of T cell receptor beta chains from one sample in a study of T cell responses to AZD1222 COVID-19 vaccine. Measured with immunoSEQ multiplex PCR; TCRdb has only the in-frame clones, and not every one. The table has around 260,000 clones, roughly 93% seen once. Sequencing was performed on peripheral blood, taken on day 0 of AZD1222 vaccination. These receptors were collected from an adult in good health. The conserved cysteine and the conserved F or W are not part of the CDR3 here. Each record gives: CDR3 length, J gene, V gene, CDR3 protein.

cdr3_length: 11; j_call: TRBJ2-1; v_call: TRBV3-1/TRBV3-2; cdr3_aa: ASSQGRPNEQF
cdr3_length: 12; j_call: TRBJ2-2; v_call: TRBV9; cdr3_aa: ASSATGESGELF
cdr3_length: 11; j_call: TRBJ1-2; v_call: TRBV27; cdr3_aa: ASSLGAPYGYT
cdr3_length: 10; j_call: TRBJ1-2; v_call: TRBV19; cdr3_aa: ASESDYQGYT
cdr3_length: 11; j_call: TRBJ2-5; v_call: TRBV2; cdr3_aa: ASSPIAGETQY
cdr3_length: 12; j_call: TRBJ1-3; v_call: TRBV7-2; cdr3_aa: ASSYGPLGNTIY
cdr3_length: 13; j_call: TRBJ1-1; v_call: TRBV18; cdr3_aa: ASSPQKQRNTEAF
cdr3_length: 11; j_call: TRBJ2-7; v_call: TRBV6-5; cdr3_aa: ASRSRTSYEQY
cdr3_length: 11; j_call: TRBJ1-3; v_call: TRBV2; cdr3_aa: ASRHSSGNTIY
cdr3_length: 14; j_call: TRBJ2-3; v_call: TRBV7-9; cdr3_aa: ASSFYQTRGWDTQY
cdr3_length: 12; j_call: TRBJ1-5; v_call: TRBV6-5; cdr3_aa: ASSLQGLGQPQH
cdr3_length: 13; j_call: TRBJ1-5; v_call: TRBV7-2; cdr3_aa: ASSLGTWQNQAQH
cdr3_length: 11; j_call: TRBJ1-5; v_call: TRBV12-3/TRBV12-4; cdr3_aa: ASSFGQVQPQH
cdr3_length: 16; j_call: TRBJ1-5; v_call: TRBV6-2/TRBV6-3; cdr3_aa: ASSYSRLRQGRDQPQH
cdr3_length: 14; j_call: TRBJ2-7; v_call: TRBV5-1; cdr3_aa: ASSLAETGYSYEQY
cdr3_length: 13; j_call: TRBJ2-5; v_call: TRBV23-1; cdr3_aa: ASSQSPGIEETQY
cdr3_length: 15; j_call: TRBJ2-2; v_call: TRBV7-6; cdr3_aa: ASSLIAGNANTGELF
cdr3_length: 13; j_call: TRBJ2-2; v_call: TRBV7-6; cdr3_aa: ASSLAPENTGELF
cdr3_length: 12; j_call: TRBJ1-2; v_call: TRBV10-3; cdr3_aa: AISEADDIGGYT
cdr3_length: 12; j_call: TRBJ2-1; v_call: TRBV5-1; cdr3_aa: ASKGQGANNEQF
cdr3_length: 12; j_call: TRBJ1-1; v_call: TRBV19; cdr3_aa: ASSTREGNTEAF
cdr3_length: 12; j_call: TRBJ2-7; v_call: TRBV7-8; cdr3_aa: ASSLFSGENVQY
cdr3_length: 13; j_call: TRBJ1-2; v_call: TRBV5-1; cdr3_aa: ASSLGDTTNYGYT
cdr3_length: 13; j_call: TRBJ2-6; v_call: TRBV5-4; cdr3_aa: ASSSTGSGANVLT
cdr3_length: 11; j_call: TRBJ2-7; v_call: TRBV28; cdr3_aa: ASRKQGYYEQY
cdr3_length: 13; j_call: TRBJ2-7; v_call: TRBV6-2/TRBV6-3; cdr3_aa: ASSPIGGGPYEQY
cdr3_length: 13; j_call: TRBJ1-1; v_call: TRBV7-2; cdr3_aa: ASSLAGGHVTEAF
cdr3_length: 10; j_call: TRBJ1-2; v_call: TRBV7-8; cdr3_aa: ASSQKYHGYT
cdr3_length: 13; j_call: TRBJ2-1; v_call: TRBV19; cdr3_aa: ASSISAGEFDEQF
cdr3_length: 15; j_call: TRBJ1-2; v_call: TRBV11-2; cdr3_aa: ASSPQGIRSFGYGYT
cdr3_length: 10; j_call: TRBJ2-7; v_call: TRBV2; cdr3_aa: ASSEALTVSH
cdr3_length: 9; j_call: TRBJ2-7; v_call: TRBV20-1; cdr3_aa: SASSGHEQY
cdr3_length: 14; j_call: TRBJ2-1; v_call: TRBV7-6; cdr3_aa: ASSLFGTGEWNEQF
cdr3_length: 14; j_call: TRBJ1-5; v_call: TRBV23-1; cdr3_aa: ASSQSRGYSNQPQH
cdr3_length: 15; j_call: TRBJ1-5; v_call: TRBV28; cdr3_aa: ASSQPDGTSRNQPQH
cdr3_length: 13; j_call: TRBJ2-2; v_call: TRBV28; cdr3_aa: ASSFSDRDTGELF
cdr3_length: 11; j_call: TRBJ1-1; v_call: TRBV6-6; cdr3_aa: ASSLVYGTEAF
cdr3_length: 13; j_call: TRBJ1-3; v_call: TRBV10-3; cdr3_aa: AISAAPGPGNTIY